These 25 T cell receptor beta chains originate from one sample sequenced in a study of a mutant IDH1 vaccine in newly diagnosed glioma. The time point denotes: baseline, week 1 (first vaccination visit). Treatment in this sample: pre-vaccination baseline after standard-of-care therapy. TCRdb keeps only in-frame clones here, not all; method: immunoSEQ multiplex PCR. The profile shows about 66,000 clones, 65% to 90% of them singletons. This specimen was PBMCs, taken from a glioma patient treated with radiotherapy, temozolomide or both. Source of these receptors: a man aged 25-45 years with glioma.

This clone has more than one count but fewer than ten. The genes are TRBV4-2 and TRBJ1-5, with 7 bases matching TRBD1. The V and J ends lost 3 bases and 4 bases, in that order; junction bases with no gene match: 12. CDR1 and CDR2 from the germline V gene are LGHNA and YNFKEQ. CDR3 length: 17 amino acids. In DNA form, the CDR3 reads TGTGCCAGCAGCCAGCAAGCTGACAGGGTATCTAATCAGCCCCAGCATTTT. Amino acids: CASSQQADRVSNQPQHF.

The chain uses TRBV29-1 and TRBJ2-1, with TRBD2 matching 13 bases. J gave up 5 bases and V 7 bases, and 2 bases lay outside the gene matches. This CDR3 contains 13 residues. Germline V CDR1 and CDR2: SQVTM, ANQGSEA. The chain's CDR3 is CSGGLAGNNEQFF. The CDR3 coding sequence is TGCAGCGGGGGACTAGCGGGAAACAATGAGCAGTTCTTC.

This sequence joins TRBV14 and TRBJ1-6, with D uncertain. Trimming left V 2 bases short and J 11 bases short, with 10 bases between. This CDR3 comprises 13 residues. CDR1 SGHDN and CDR2 FVKESK come from the germline V gene. CDR3 sequence: CASSQLGFAPLHF. CDR3 in DNA: TGTGCCAGCAGCCAACTTGGATTCGCACCCCTCCACTTT. Based on the CDR3 plus reference TRBV14 and TRBJ1-6, the full variable domain is EAGVTQFPSHSVIEKGQTVTLRCDPISGHDNLYWYRRVMGKEIKFLLHFVKESKQDESGMPNNRFLAERTGGTYSTLKVQPAELEDSGVYFCASSQLGFAPLHFGNGTRLTVT.

V and J are TRBV19 and TRBJ2-1; tentatively, D is TRBD1 (6 bases). Per the germline V gene, CDR1 is LNHDA and CDR2 is SQIVND (reference sequence). CDR3 size: 16 residues. Trimming took off 7 bases at V and 1 base at J, with 17 bases between the two ends. The CDR3 sequence is CASTLERGSSYNEQFF. CDR3 nucleotides: TGTGCCAGTACCCTCGAAAGGGGGTCATCCTACAATGAGCAGTTCTTC.

The chain combines TRBV4-2 with TRBJ2-3, with 10 bases identical to TRBD2. J gave up 6 bases and V 4 bases, and 7 bases lay outside the gene matches. The CDR3 sequence is 15 residues long. Germline V gives CDR1 LGHNA, CDR2 YNFKEQ. Here the CDR3 DNA reads TGTGCCAGCAGCCGGAGCGGGGGGGAGGGTGATACGCAGTATTTT. It yields the protein CASSRSGGEGDTQYF.

V usage is TRBV5-1 and J usage is TRBJ2-3, with unresolved D. Per the germline V gene, CDR1 is SGHRS and CDR2 is YFSETQ. The V gene lost 4 bases and the J gene lost 5 bases, with 11 bases spanning the gap. The CDR3 consists of 13 residues. CDR3 in amino acids: CASSAYNGDTQYF. DNA for the CDR3: TGCGCCAGCAGCGCATACAATGGAGATACGCAGTATTTT.

V and J are TRBV10-1 and TRBJ1-3; D unclear. From germline, CDR1 is WNHNN and CDR2 SYGVQD (reference sequence). Trimming stripped 2 bases from V and 4 bases from J, with 12 bases between. This CDR3 spans 15 amino acids. The CDR3 DNA reads TGCGCCAGCAGTGAGGGAGCAGCAATGGGAAACACCATATATTTT. It codes for CASSEGAAMGNTIYF.

The genes are TRBV7-2 and TRBJ1-2; D is undetermined. The ends were cut back, 1 base at V and 4 bases at J, with 7 bases in the middle. The CDR3 runs to 13 residues. The V gene's germline CDR1 is SGHTA and CDR2 FQGNSA. CDR3 in DNA: TGTGCCAGCAGCTTAGGCGGAGGCTATGGCTACACCTTC. Protein product: CASSLGGGYGYTF. Drawing the rest from reference TRBV7-2 and TRBJ1-2, the complete variable domain is GAGVSQSPSNKVTEKGKDVELRCDPISGHTALYWYRQSLGQGLEFLIYFQGNSAPDKSGLPSDRFSAERTGGSVSTLTIQRTQQEDSAVYLCASSLGGGYGYTFGSGTRLTVV.

V usage is TRBV27 and J usage is TRBJ2-1, with D unclear. CDR3 length equals 13 residues. Germline values: CDR1 MNHEY, CDR2 SMNVEV (reference sequence). Trimming removed 3 bases at V and 8 bases at J, with 11 bases between. In DNA, the CDR3 is TGTGCCAGCAGTTTTCAGCAACCTCATGAGCAGTTCTTC. Its translation is CASSFQQPHEQFF.

The chain combines TRBV12-5 with TRBJ2-1; 7 positions agree with TRBD1. The CDR3 is 18 amino acids. The V and J ends lost 4 bases and 0 bases, in that order; junction bases with no gene match: 12. The germline V gene encodes CDR1 LGHNT and CDR2 FRNRAP. The CDR3 DNA is TGTGCTAGTGGTTCCACCCCTAAACAGGGGAGCTCCTACAATGAGCAGTTCTTC. Translation gives CASGSTPKQGSSYNEQFF. The full variable domain, completed using reference TRBV12-5 and TRBJ2-1, is DARVTQTPRHKVTEMGQEVTMRCQPILGHNTVFWYRQTMMQGLELLAYFRNRAPLDDSGMPKDRFSAEMPDATLATLKIQPSEPRDSAVYFCASGSTPKQGSSYNEQFFGPGTRLTVL.

The V gene is TRBV30, the J gene TRBJ1-3, with 7 bases fitting TRBD1. This CDR3 is built from 16 residues. The germline gives CDR1 GTSNPN, CDR2 SVGIG (reference sequence). V shed 0 bases and J 0 bases; nucleotides not matched to a gene: 5. CDR3 DNA: TGTGCCTGGAGTGTCGGGACAGTTCGCTCTGGAAACACCATATATTTT. It specifies CAWSVGTVRSGNTIYF.

This clone came up once. The rearrangement links TRBV2 to TRBJ1-5, with D possibly being TRBD1 (5 bases). The germline CDR1 and CDR2 sequences are SNHLY and FYNNEI. The germline V and J ends were trimmed by 4 bases and 6 bases, with 16 bases remaining between them. The CDR3 sequence is 15 residues long. CDR3: CASSGERGLGQPQHF. As DNA, the CDR3 is TGTGCCAGCAGTGGTGAGAGGGGACTCGGTCAGCCCCAGCATTTT.

The chain recombines TRBV6-5 with TRBJ2-2; D gene uncertain. The CDR3 has 14 amino acids. CDR1 is MNHEY and CDR2 is SVGAGI in the germline V gene. V shed 7 bases and J shed 1 base, with 10 bases lying between them. The CDR3 DNA reads as TGTGCCAGCAAACCCAGACGGAACACCGGGGAGCTGTTTTTT. Protein: CASKPRRNTGELFF.

In its sample, this clone was seen a few times. This sequence joins TRBV30 and TRBJ1-1; no definite D call. V was cut by 2 bases and J by 4 bases, with 8 bases left in between. Germline CDR1 and CDR2: GTSNPN and SVGIG (reference sequence). The CDR3 has 12 residues. CDR3 in DNA: TGTGCCTGGAGTATCTTTGGCACTGAAGCTTTCTTT. Amino acid sequence: CAWSIFGTEAFF. Full variable domain (rest looked up from reference TRBV30 and TRBJ1-1): SQTIHQWPATLVQPVGSPLSLECTVEGTSNPNLYWYRQAAGRGLQLLFYSVGIGQISSEVPQNLSASRPQDRQFILSSKKLLLSDSGFYLCAWSIFGTEAFFGQGTRLTVV.

In this sample, this clone turned up once. This chain connects TRBV15 to TRBJ1-3; no clear D gene. CDR1 and CDR2 (germline): LNHNV, YYDKDF (reference sequence). V gave up 1 base and J gave up 0 bases, with 7 bases separating them. This CDR3 is built from 15 residues. CDR3 nucleotides: TGTGCCACCAGCAGAGGCCCGGGCTCTGGAAACACCATATATTTT. It specifies CATSRGPGSGNTIYF.

CDR3 in DNA: TGCGCCAGCAGCGGGACAGGCAGAGCCTATGGCTACACCTTC. Amino acid sequence: CASSGTGRAYGYTF. The chain links TRBV5-1 to TRBJ1-2; 8 bases are a match to TRBD1. There are 14 residues in the CDR3. V lost 4 bases to trimming and J lost 4 bases; unmatched junction nucleotides: 6. CDR1 SGHRS and CDR2 YFSETQ come from the germline V gene. The variable domain in full, with the rest retrieved from reference TRBV5-1 and TRBJ1-2, is KAGVTQTPRYLIKTRGQQVTLSCSPISGHRSVSWYQQTPGQGLQFLFEYFSETQRNKGNFPGRFSGRQFSNSRSEMNVSTLELGDSALYLCASSGTGRAYGYTFGSGTRLTVV.

V and J are TRBV7-2 and TRBJ1-1; D is perhaps TRBD1 (5 bases). This CDR3 is 15 amino acids long. Looked up from germline, CDR1 is SGHTA and CDR2 is FQGNSA. Between the trimmed V and J ends, which lost 1 base and 5 bases, there was a span of 14 bases. CDR3 in amino acids: CASSLEFQGRTEAFF. The CDR3 DNA follows: TGTGCCAGCAGCTTAGAATTTCAGGGTAGGACTGAAGCTTTCTTT.

This chain uses TRBV7-9 with TRBJ1-6, with D hard to call. CDR3 length: 15 amino acids. The germline V and J ends were trimmed by 4 bases and 7 bases, with 14 bases remaining between them. CDR1 is SEHNR and CDR2 is FQNEAQ in the germline V gene (reference sequence). CDR3 coding DNA: TGTGCCAGCAGCTCCCGGGGAAGGTCGAATTCACCCCTCCACTTT. It yields the protein CASSSRGRSNSPLHF.

The V and J genes are TRBV5-6 and TRBJ2-1, with 9 bases lining up with TRBD1. After removal of 4 bases from V and 2 bases from J, the junction contained 7 bases not matched to a gene. Germline CDR1 and CDR2: SGHDT and YYEEEE. The CDR3 covers 16 residues. CDR3 sequence (DNA): TGTGCCAGCAGCCCGGAGGGACAGGGACCCTACAATGAGCAGTTCTTC. Its translation: CASSPEGQGPYNEQFF.

This chain links TRBV28 with TRBJ2-2; D might be TRBD1 or TRBD2, each matching 7 bases. This CDR3 contains 16 residues. CDR1 and CDR2 (germline): MDHEN, SYDVKM. The V end lost 4 bases, the J end lost 9 bases, and 21 bases lay between the germline ends. CDR3: CASSSGGTAQYWELFF. CDR3 DNA sequence: TGTGCCAGCAGTTCCGGGGGGACAGCCCAATACTGGGAGCTGTTTTTT.

A single count supports this clone. The rearrangement joins TRBV7-8 to TRBJ1-3; D is possibly TRBD1 (5 bases). Germline CDR1 is SGHVS and CDR2 is FQNEAQ. The CDR3 is 14 residues long. Trimming took off 5 bases at V and 3 bases at J, with 11 bases between the two ends. CDR3 sequence: CASSTRGDGNTIYF. CDR3 nucleotide sequence: TGTGCCAGCAGCACACGGGGGGATGGAAACACCATATATTTT.

This clone was found once. The chain is built from TRBV19 and TRBJ2-4; D is possibly TRBD1 (5 bases). The CDR3 length is 13 residues. The V end was cut by 5 bases, the J end by 6 bases, with 11 bases between. Germline loops: CDR1 LNHDA, CDR2 SQIVND (reference sequence). The CDR3 coding sequence is TGTGCCAGTAGTGGTCGGCAGGGAAACATTCAGTACTTC. It specifies CASSGRQGNIQYF.

The chain links TRBV30 to TRBJ2-1; D is ambiguous. The CDR3 consists of 13 residues. Trimming cost V 5 bases and J 0 bases, with 8 bases left between them. Germline V gene sequence: CDR1 GTSNPN, CDR2 SVGIG (reference sequence). CDR3 nucleotide sequence: TGTGCCTGGGGCCCTAGCTCCTACAATGAGCAGTTCTTC. This sequence encodes CAWGPSSYNEQFF.

The V and J genes are TRBV18 and TRBJ2-2, with 7 bases matching TRBD1. There are 17 residues in the CDR3. Germline loops: CDR1 KGHSH, CDR2 LQKENI. J was trimmed by 2 bases and V by 2 bases; bases with no gene match: 8. The CDR3 is CASSPWTGTVNTGELFF. DNA of the CDR3: TGTGCCAGCTCACCATGGACCGGGACAGTTAACACCGGGGAGCTGTTTTTT.

The rearrangement uses TRBV29-1 and TRBJ2-7; the D gene is possibly TRBD1 (5 bases). This CDR3 has 12 amino acids. Germline values: CDR1 SQVTM, CDR2 ANQGSEA. Trimming removed 7 bases at V and 3 bases at J, with 13 bases between. The CDR3 loop is CSGKDSLYEQYF. The DNA for the CDR3 is TGCAGCGGAAAAGACAGCCTCTACGAGCAGTACTTC.